This TCR beta chain was captured in a study of tumor-infiltrating lymphocytes in primary liver carcinoma. Study overall: Patients comprised men and women whose ages fell between 30 and 69 years.

Findings and limits, study-wide: Tumor top-250-clone fraction significantly exceeded that of blood (p = 0.039).

About this clonotype itself: Its matching antigen is unknown. A much larger clonotype is one base distant, so this may be a read error. The conserved final phenylalanine or tryptophan is absent from the CDR3, which likely points to a read error.

Priming with a constant-region primer yielded TCR beta cDNA from 400 to 550 ng total RNA. Three nested multiplex PCR rounds, a slightly modified ARM-PCR method, built the TCR beta libraries. TRBV1-TRBV30 forward and Cbeta reverse primers drove the first two approximately 10-cycle rounds. Via MiXCR, TCRdb re-called the multiplex PCR reads, giving one row per CDR3 protein. The data contain hundreds of thousands of distinct CDR3 sequences, 65% of them singletons. Unsorted whole blood supplied the RNA, and germline DNA was extracted too. In germline, CDR1 is MNHNS, CDR2 SASEGT. This CDR3 region has 13 residues. V dropped 8 bases and J dropped 6; count of bases not matched to a gene: 6.

This TCR was sampled from a man aged 40-49 years with primary liver carcinoma and hepatitis B virus infection. The sequenced sample consisted of peripheral blood. The chain links TRBV6-1 to TRBJ2-7; the match to TRBD1 covers 11 bases. CDR3 DNA: TGTGCCAGCGGACAGGGGGCGCGGGTCGAGCAGTACCTC. Translation: CASGQGARVEQYL.